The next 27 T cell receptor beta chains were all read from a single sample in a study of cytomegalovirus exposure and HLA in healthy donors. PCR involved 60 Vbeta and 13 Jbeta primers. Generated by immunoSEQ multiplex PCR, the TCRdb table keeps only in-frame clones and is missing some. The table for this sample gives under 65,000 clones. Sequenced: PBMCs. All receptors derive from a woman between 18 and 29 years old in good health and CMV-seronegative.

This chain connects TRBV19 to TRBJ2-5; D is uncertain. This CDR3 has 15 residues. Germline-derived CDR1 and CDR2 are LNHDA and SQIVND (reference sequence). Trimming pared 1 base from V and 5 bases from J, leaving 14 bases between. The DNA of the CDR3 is TGTGCCAGTAGTATAGGGTCCAACGCCGGGGAGACCCAGTACTTC. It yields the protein CASSIGSNAGETQYF. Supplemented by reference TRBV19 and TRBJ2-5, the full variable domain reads DGGITQSPKYLFRKEGQNVTLSCEQNLNHDAMYWYRQDPGQGLRLIYYSQIVNDFQKGDIAEGYSVSREKKESFPLTVTSAQKNPTAFYLCASSIGSNAGETQYFGPGTRLLVL.

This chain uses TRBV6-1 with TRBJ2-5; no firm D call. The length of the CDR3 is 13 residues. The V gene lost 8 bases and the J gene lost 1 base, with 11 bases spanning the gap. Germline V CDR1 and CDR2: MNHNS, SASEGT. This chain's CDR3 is CASRVSGQETQYF. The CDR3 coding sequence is TGTGCCAGCCGGGTGTCGGGCCAAGAGACCCAGTACTTC.

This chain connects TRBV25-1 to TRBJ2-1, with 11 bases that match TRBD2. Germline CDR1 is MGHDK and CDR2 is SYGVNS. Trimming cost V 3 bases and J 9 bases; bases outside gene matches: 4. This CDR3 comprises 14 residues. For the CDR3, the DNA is TGTGCCAGCAGTGATAGCGGGAGGGCCTTTGAGCAGTTCTTC. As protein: CASSDSGRAFEQFF. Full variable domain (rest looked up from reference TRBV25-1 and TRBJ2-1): EADIYQTPRYLVIGTGKKITLECSQTMGHDKMYWYQQDPGMELHLIHYSYGVNSTEKGDLSSESTVSRIRTEHFPLTLESARPSHTSQYLCASSDSGRAFEQFFGPGTRLTVL.

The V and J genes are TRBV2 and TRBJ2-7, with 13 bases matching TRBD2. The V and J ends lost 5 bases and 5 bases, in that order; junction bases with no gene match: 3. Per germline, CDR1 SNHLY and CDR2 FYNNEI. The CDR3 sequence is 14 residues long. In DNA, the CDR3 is TGTGCCAGCAGTAAGGGACTAGCGGGAAACGAGCAGTACTTC. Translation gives CASSKGLAGNEQYF. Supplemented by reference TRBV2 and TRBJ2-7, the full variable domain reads EPEVTQTPSHQVTQMGQEVILRCVPISNHLYFYWYRQILGQKVEFLVSFYNNEISEKSEIFDDQFSVERPDGSNFTLKIRSTKLEDSAMYFCASSKGLAGNEQYFGPGTRLTVT.

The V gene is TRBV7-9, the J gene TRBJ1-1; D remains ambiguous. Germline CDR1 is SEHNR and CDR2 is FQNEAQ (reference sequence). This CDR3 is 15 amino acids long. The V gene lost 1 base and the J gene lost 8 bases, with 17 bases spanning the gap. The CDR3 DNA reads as TGTGCCAGCAGCTTAGGGGCTCAATCCGCCTACGAAGCTTTCTTT. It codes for CASSLGAQSAYEAFF.

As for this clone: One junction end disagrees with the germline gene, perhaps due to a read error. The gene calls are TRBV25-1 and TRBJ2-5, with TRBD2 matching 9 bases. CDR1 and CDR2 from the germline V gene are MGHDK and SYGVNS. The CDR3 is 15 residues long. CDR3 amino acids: CASSEKTSGQENQYF. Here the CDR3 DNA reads TGTGCCAGCAGTGAAAAGACTAGCGGCCAAGAGAACCAGTACTTC.

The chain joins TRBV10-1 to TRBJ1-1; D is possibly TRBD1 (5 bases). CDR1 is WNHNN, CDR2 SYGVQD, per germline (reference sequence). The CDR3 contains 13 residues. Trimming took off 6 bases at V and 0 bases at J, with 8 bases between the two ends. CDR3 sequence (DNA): TGCGCCAGCAGGACAGAAATGAACACTGAAGCTTTCTTT. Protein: CASRTEMNTEAFF.

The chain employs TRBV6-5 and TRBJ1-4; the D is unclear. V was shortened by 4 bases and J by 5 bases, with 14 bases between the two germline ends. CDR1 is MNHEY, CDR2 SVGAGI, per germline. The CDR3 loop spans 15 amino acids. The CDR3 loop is CASSFRRVGNEKLFF. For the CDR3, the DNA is TGTGCCAGCAGTTTTAGACGGGTAGGAAATGAAAAACTGTTTTTT.

DNA of the CDR3: TGTGCCAGCACCCCCGGGACTAGCGGGGGTTACAATGAGCAGTTCTTC. It translates to CASTPGTSGGYNEQFF. The chain employs TRBV2 and TRBJ2-1; 14 bases line up with TRBD2. Germline V gene data show CDR1 as SNHLY and CDR2 as FYNNEI. V lost 7 bases to trimming and J lost 4 bases; unmatched junction nucleotides: 6. The CDR3 loop spans 16 amino acids.

The CDR3 protein is CASSEVGTGVHIQYF. The CDR3 DNA reads TGTGCCAGCAGTGAAGTTGGGACAGGGGTTCACATTCAGTACTTC. The genes are TRBV6-1 and TRBJ2-4, with TRBD1 matching 10 bases. The CDR3 is 15 residues long. Trimming removed 1 base from V and 8 bases from J; junction bases left unmatched: 5. The germline CDR1 and CDR2 sequences are MNHNS and SASEGT.

This CDR3 is CSQGGDTQYF. CDR3 sequence (DNA): TGCAGCCAGGGCGGAGATACGCAGTATTTT. The gene calls are TRBV29-1 and TRBJ2-3; D is possibly TRBD1 (5 bases). Trimming pared 8 bases from V and 5 bases from J, leaving 8 bases between. Germline CDR1 reads SQVTM; CDR2 reads ANQGSEA. The CDR3 runs 10 residues.

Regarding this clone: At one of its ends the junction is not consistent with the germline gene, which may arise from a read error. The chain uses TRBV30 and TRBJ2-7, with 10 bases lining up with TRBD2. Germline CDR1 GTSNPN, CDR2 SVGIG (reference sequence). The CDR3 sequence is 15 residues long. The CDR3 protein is CAGSPRGSGRYEQYF. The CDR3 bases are TGTGCCGGGAGTCCCCGCGGTAGCGGGAGGTACGAGCAGTACTTC. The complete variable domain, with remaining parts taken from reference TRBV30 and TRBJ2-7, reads SQTIHQWPATLVQPVGSPLSLECTVEGTSNPNLYWYRQAAGRGLQLLFYSVGIGQISSEVPQNLSASRPQDRQFILSSKKLLLSDSGFYLCAGSPRGSGRYEQYFGPGTRLTVT.

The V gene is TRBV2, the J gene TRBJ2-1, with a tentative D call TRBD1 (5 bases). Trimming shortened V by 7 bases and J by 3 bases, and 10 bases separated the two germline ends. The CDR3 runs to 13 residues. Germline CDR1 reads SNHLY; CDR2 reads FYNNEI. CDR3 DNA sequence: TGTGCCAGCACCCCCGACAGCTACAATGAGCAGTTCTTC. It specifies CASTPDSYNEQFF.

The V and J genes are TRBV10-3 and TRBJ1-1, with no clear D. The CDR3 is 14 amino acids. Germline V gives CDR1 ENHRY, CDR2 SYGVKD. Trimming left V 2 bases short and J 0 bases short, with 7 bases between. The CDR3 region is CAISEDIMNTEAFF. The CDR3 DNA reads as TGTGCCATCAGTGAGGACATCATGAACACTGAAGCTTTCTTT.

CDR3 region: CASSPRQGSDEKLFF. Written as DNA, the CDR3 is TGTGCCAGCAGCCCGAGACAGGGATCGGATGAAAAACTGTTTTTT. The V call is TRBV5-6, the J call TRBJ1-4; TRBD1 matches at 7 bases. Per germline, CDR1 SGHDT and CDR2 YYEEEE. The CDR3 is 15 residues long. The trim removed 4 bases at V and 6 bases at J, leaving 9 bases unmatched.

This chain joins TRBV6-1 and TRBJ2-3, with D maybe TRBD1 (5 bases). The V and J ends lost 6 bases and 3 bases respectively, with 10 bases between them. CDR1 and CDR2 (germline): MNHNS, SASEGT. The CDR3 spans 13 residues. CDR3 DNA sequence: TGTGCCAGCAGGAAGACAGTAACAGATACGCAGTATTTT. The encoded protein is CASRKTVTDTQYF.

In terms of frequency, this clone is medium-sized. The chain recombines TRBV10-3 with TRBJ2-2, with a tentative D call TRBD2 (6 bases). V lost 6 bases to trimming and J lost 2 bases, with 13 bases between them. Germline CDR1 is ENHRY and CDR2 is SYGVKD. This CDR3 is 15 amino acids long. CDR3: CAIRAPGLNTGELFF. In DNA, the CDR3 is TGTGCCATCAGAGCGCCCGGACTAAACACCGGGGAGCTGTTTTTT.

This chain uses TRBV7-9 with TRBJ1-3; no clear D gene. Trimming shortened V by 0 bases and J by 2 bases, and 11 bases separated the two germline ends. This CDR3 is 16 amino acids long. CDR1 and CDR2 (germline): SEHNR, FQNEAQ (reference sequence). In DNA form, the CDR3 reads TGTGCCAGCAGCTTAGCTTCGGGATTAGCTGGAAACACCATATATTTT. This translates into CASSLASGLAGNTIYF.

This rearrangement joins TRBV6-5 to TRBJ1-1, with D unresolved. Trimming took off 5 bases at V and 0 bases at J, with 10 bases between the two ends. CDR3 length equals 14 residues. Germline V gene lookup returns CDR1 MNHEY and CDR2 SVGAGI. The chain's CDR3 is CASSHPALNTEAFF. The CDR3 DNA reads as TGTGCCAGCAGTCACCCCGCGCTGAACACTGAAGCTTTCTTT.

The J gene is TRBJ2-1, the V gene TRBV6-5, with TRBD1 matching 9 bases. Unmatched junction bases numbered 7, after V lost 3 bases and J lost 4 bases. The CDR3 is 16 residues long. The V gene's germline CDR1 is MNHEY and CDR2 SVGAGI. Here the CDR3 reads CASSYSGTGLYNEQFF. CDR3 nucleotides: TGTGCCAGCAGTTATTCCGGGACAGGGCTTTACAATGAGCAGTTCTTC.

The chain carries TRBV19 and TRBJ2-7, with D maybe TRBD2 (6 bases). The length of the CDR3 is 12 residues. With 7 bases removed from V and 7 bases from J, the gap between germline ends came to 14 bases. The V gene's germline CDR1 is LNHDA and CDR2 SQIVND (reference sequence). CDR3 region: CASTSALREQYF. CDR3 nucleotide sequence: TGTGCCAGTACTAGCGCCCTCCGGGAGCAGTACTTC.

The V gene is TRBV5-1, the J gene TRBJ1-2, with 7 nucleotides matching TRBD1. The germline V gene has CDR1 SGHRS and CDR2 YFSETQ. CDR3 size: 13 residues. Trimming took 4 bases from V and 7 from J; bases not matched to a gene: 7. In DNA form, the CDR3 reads TGCGCCAGCAGCACCGAACAGGGGACTGGCTACACCTTC. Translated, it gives CASSTEQGTGYTF. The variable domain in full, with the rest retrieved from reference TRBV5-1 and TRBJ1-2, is KAGVTQTPRYLIKTRGQQVTLSCSPISGHRSVSWYQQTPGQGLQFLFEYFSETQRNKGNFPGRFSGRQFSNSRSEMNVSTLELGDSALYLCASSTEQGTGYTFGSGTRLTVV.

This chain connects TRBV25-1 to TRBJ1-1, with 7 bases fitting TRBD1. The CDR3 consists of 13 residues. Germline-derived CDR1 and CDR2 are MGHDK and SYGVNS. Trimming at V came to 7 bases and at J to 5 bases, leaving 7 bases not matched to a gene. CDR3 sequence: CASILAGGTEAFF. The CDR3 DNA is TGTGCCAGCATACTGGCAGGGGGGACTGAAGCTTTCTTT.

The CDR3 is CASSIDPGYTEAFF. For the CDR3, the DNA is TGTGCCAGTAGTATAGACCCGGGATACACTGAAGCTTTCTTT. The chain carries TRBV19 and TRBJ1-1; no firm D call. Germline V gives CDR1 LNHDA, CDR2 SQIVND (reference sequence). The CDR3 length is 14 residues. Trimming left V 0 bases short and J 3 bases short, with 8 bases between.

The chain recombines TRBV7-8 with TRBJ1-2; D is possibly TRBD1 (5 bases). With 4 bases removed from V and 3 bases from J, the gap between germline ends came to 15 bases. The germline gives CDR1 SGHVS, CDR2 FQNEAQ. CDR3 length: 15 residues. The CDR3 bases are TGTGCCAGCAGCTCATGGGTAGGGGAGGACTATGGCTACACCTTC. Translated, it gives CASSSWVGEDYGYTF. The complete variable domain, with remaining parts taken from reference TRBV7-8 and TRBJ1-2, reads GAGVSQSPRYKVAKRGQDVALRCDPISGHVSLFWYQQALGQGPEFLTYFQNEAQLDKSGLPSDRFFAERPEGSVSTLKIQRTQQEDSAVYLCASSSWVGEDYGYTFGSGTRLTVV.

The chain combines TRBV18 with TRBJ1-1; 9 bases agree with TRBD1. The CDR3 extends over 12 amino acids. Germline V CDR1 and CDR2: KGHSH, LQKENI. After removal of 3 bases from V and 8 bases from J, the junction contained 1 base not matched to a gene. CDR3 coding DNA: TGTGCCAGCTCACCGGGACAGGGAGAAGCTTTCTTT. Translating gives CASSPGQGEAFF.

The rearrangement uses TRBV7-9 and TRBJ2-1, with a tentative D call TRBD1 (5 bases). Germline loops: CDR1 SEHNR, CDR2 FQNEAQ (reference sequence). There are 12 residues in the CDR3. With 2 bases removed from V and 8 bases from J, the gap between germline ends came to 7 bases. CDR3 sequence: CASSLTGDEQFF. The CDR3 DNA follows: TGTGCCAGCAGCTTAACAGGAGATGAGCAGTTCTTC.